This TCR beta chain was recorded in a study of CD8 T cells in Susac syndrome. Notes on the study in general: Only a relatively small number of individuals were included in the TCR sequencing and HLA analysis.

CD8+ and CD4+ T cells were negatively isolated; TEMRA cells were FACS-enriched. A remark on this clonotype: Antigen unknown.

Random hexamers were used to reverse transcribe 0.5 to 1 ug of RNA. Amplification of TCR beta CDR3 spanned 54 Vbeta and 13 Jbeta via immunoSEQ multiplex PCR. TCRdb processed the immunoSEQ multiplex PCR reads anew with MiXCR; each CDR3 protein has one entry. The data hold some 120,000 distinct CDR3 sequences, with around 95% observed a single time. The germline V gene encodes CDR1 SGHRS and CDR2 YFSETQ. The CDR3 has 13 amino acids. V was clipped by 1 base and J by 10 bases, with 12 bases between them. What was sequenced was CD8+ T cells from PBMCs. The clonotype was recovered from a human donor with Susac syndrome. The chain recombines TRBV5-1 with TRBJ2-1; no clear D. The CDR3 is CASSLHDFREQFF. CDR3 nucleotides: TGCGCCAGCAGCTTGCATGACTTCAGGGAGCAGTTCTTC.